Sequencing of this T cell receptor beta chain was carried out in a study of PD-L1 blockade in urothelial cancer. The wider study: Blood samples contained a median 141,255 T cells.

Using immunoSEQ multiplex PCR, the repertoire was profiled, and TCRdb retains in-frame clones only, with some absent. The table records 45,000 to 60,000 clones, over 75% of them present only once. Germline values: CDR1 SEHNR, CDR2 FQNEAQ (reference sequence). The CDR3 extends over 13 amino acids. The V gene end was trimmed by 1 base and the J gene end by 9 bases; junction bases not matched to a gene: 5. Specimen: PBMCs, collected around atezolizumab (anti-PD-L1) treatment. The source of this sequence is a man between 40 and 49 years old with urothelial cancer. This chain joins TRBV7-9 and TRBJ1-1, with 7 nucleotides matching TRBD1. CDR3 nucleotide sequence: TGTGCCAGCAGCTTAGACCGGACAGGTCAAGCTTTCTTT. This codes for CASSLDRTGQAFF.